These T cell receptor beta chains were read from a single sample in a study of shared clonotypes between healthy human individuals. Libraries were prepared by immunoSEQ multiplex PCR; TCRdb keeps only in-frame clonotypes and omits some of them. Here the sample spans 1.6 million or so clones, just under 99% being singletons. The sample taken for sequencing was naive CD4+ T cells sorted from blood. These receptors originate from a man aged 30 to 45 in good health. Each CDR3 is given with its conserved first and last residue. Each record gives: D gene, J gene, V gene, CDR3 protein. D genes are given only for firm matches.

TRBD2,TRBJ2-7,TRBV7-2,CASSINVAGGPFYEQYF
-,TRBJ1-1,TRBV28,CASSLQGQAFF
TRBD2,TRBJ2-1,TRBV19,CASTWGAGGVYNEQFF
-,TRBJ1-5,TRBV15,CATSSFYSNQPQHF
-,TRBJ1-2,TRBV9,CASSATGVYGYTF
TRBD2,TRBJ2-5,TRBV11-3,CASSPGLAGGPGETQYF
TRBD2,TRBJ2-2,TRBV10-3,CAIRGREGQNTGELFF
TRBD1,TRBJ1-1,TRBV11-2,CASSSRTGPNTEAFF
TRBD1,TRBJ2-7,TRBV7-2,CASSLYGQVPEQYF
TRBD1,TRBJ2-7,TRBV28,CASTARDRDPYEQYF
-,TRBJ2-7,TRBV2,CASSQTGYEQYF
-,TRBJ2-7,TRBV28,CASSLNRRIDEQYF
TRBD2,TRBJ2-3,TRBV28,CASSIAGEADTQYF
-,TRBJ2-3,TRBV2,CASRFGRTDTQYF
-,TRBJ2-7,TRBV5-6,CASSGDPYEQYF
TRBD1,TRBJ1-2,TRBV6-5,CAVRKQGFYGYTF
-,TRBJ1-1,TRBV6-1,CAVVPSAFF
-,TRBJ2-7,TRBV19,CASSSTHRGQYEQYF
-,TRBJ2-5,TRBV7-2,CASSRDLPAETQYF
-,TRBJ1-5,TRBV14,CASSQDLYQPQHF
TRBD2,TRBJ2-2,TRBV7-2,CASSILPGLAGVTGELFF
TRBD2,TRBJ2-7,TRBV14,CASSETLLSGNGYEQYF
-,TRBJ2-3,TRBV7-2,CASSLGAGTDTQYF
TRBD1,TRBJ2-7,TRBV28,CASNTGTGYEQYF
-,TRBJ1-1,TRBV5-1,CASSSGVRVNTEAFF
-,TRBJ2-7,TRBV13,CASSYQGRGRYEQYF
TRBD2,TRBJ2-5,TRBV19,CASSRLSSGTETQYF
-,TRBJ1-2,TRBV7-9,CASSLGGRAHYGYTF